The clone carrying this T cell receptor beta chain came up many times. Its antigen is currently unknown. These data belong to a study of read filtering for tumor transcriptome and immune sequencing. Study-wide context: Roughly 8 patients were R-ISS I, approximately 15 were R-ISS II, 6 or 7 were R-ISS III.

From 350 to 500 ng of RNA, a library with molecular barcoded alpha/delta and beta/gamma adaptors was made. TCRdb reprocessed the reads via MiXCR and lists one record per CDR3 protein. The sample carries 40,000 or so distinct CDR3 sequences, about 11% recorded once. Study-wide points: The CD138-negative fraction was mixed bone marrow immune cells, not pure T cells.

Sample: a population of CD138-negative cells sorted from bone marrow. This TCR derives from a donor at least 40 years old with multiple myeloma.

The CDR3 loop is CASSPQGLNTEAFF. The CDR3 DNA sequence: TGTGCCAGCAGCCCCCAGGGGTTGAACACTGAAGCTTTCTTT. The V gene is TRBV7-6, the J gene TRBJ1-1; maybe TRBD1 (6 bases). Germline-derived CDR1 and CDR2 are SGHVS and FNYEAQ. The V end was cut by 5 bases, the J end by 0 bases, with 10 bases between. The CDR3 sequence is 14 residues long.